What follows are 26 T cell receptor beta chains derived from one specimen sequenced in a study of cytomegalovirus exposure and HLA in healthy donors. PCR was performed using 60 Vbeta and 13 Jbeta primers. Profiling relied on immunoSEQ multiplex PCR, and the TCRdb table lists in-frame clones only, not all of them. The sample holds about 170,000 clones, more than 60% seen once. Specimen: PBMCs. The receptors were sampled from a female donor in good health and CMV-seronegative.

In DNA form, the CDR3 reads TGTGCCAGCAGCGTAACTTCGACAGGGTCCCCCTACGAGCAGTACTTC. The encoded protein is CASSVTSTGSPYEQYF. V usage is TRBV9 and J usage is TRBJ2-7; 7 bases agree with TRBD1. With 1 base clipped from V and 2 bases from J, the junction kept 9 bases outside the gene matches. Germline V gene sequence: CDR1 SGDLS, CDR2 YYNGEE. This CDR3 has 16 residues.

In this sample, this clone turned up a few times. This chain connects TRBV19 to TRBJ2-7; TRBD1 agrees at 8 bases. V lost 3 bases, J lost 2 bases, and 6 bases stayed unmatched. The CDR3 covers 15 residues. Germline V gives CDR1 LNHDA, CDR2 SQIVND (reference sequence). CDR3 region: CASSIWPGQAYEQYF. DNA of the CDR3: TGTGCCAGTAGTATCTGGCCGGGACAGGCCTACGAGCAGTACTTC.

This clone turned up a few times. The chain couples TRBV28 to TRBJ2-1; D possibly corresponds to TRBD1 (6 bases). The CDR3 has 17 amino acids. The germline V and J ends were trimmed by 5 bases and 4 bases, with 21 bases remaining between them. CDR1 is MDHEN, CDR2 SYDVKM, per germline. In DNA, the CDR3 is TGTGCCAGCAGTCCCAAACCCCCTAGGACAGATTACAATGAGCAGTTCTTC. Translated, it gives CASSPKPPRTDYNEQFF.

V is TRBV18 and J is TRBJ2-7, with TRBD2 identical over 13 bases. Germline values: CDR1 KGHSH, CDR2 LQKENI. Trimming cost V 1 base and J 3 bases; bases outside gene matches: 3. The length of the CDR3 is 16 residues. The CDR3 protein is CASSPRGLAGLYEQYF. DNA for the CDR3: TGTGCCAGCTCACCACGGGGACTAGCGGGGCTCTACGAGCAGTACTTC.

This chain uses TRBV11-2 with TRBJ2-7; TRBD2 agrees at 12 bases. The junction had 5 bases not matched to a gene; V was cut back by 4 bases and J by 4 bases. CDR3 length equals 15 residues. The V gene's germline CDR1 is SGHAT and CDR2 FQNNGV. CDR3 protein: CASSSGLAGNYEQYF. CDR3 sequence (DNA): TGTGCCAGCAGCTCCGGACTAGCGGGAAATTACGAGCAGTACTTC. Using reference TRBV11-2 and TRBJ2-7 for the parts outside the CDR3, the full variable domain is EAGVAQSPRYKIIEKRQSVAFWCNPISGHATLYWYQQILGQGPKLLIQFQNNGVVDDSQLPKDRFSAERLKGVDSTLKIQPAKLEDSAVYLCASSSGLAGNYEQYFGPGTRLTVT.

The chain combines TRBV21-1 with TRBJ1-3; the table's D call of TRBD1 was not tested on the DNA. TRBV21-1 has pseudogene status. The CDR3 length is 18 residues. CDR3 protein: CASSSDRGNGAGMDTIYF. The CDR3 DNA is TGTGCCAGCAGCAGCGACAGGGGAAATGGGGCCGGGATGGACACCATATATTTT.

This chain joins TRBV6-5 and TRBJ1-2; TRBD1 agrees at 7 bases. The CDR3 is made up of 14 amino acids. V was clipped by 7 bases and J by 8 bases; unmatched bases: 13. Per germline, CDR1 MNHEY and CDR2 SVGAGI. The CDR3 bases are TGTGCCAGCACCAACGGAGGAGGGGGCAGAGGCTACACCTTC. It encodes CASTNGGGGRGYTF.

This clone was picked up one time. The CDR3 is CASSRIAGAKGSDTQYF. The CDR3 bases are TGTGCCAGCAGTAGAATAGCGGGGGCCAAAGGTTCAGATACGCAGTATTTT. The chain is built from TRBV28 and TRBJ2-3, with TRBD2 identical over 9 bases. The junction had 13 bases not matched to a gene; V was cut back by 5 bases and J by 4 bases. Germline CDR1 MDHEN, CDR2 SYDVKM. The CDR3 is made up of 17 amino acids.

In DNA, the CDR3 is TGTGCCAGCAGCTTGGGCCTTCCAGGGAACTACGAGCAGTACTTC. Its protein is CASSLGLPGNYEQYF. V gene TRBV5-4 combines with J gene TRBJ2-7, with D tentatively TRBD1 (5 bases). Germline lookup yields CDR1 SGHNT and CDR2 YYREEE (reference sequence). Trimming left V 0 bases short and J 3 bases short, with 13 bases between. The CDR3 spans 15 residues.

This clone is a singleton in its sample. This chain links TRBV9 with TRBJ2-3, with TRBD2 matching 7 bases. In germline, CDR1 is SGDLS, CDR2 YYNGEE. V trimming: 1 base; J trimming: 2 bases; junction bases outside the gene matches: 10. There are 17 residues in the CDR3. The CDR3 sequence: CASSVPTGTTYTDTQYF. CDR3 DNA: TGTGCCAGCAGCGTACCCACGGGGACTACCTACACAGATACGCAGTATTTT.

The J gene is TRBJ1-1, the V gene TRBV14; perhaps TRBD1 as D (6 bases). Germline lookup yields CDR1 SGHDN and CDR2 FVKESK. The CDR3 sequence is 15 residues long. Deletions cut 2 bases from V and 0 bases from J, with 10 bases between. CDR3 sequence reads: CASSQRQAMNTEAFF. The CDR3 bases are TGTGCCAGCAGCCAACGACAGGCAATGAACACTGAAGCTTTCTTT.

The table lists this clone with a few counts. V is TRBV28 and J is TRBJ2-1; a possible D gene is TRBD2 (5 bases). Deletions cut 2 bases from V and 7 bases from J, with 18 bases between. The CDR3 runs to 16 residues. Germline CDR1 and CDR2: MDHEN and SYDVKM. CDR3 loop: CASSLTPGKGGNEQFF. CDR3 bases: TGTGCCAGCAGTTTAACTCCGGGGAAGGGTGGAAATGAGCAGTTCTTC.

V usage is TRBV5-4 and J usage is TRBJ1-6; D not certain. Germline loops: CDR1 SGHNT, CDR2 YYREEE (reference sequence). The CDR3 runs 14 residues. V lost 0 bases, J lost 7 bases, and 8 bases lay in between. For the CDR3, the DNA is TGTGCCAGCAGCTTGGCGGGAGGGAATTCACCCCTCCACTTT. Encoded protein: CASSLAGGNSPLHF.

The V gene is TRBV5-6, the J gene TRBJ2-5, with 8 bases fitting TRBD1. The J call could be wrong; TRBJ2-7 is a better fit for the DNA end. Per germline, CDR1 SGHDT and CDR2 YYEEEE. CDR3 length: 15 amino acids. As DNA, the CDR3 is TGTGCCAGCAGCTTTTGGCAGGGGGCATCCTACGAGCAGTACTTC. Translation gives CASSFWQGASYEQYF.

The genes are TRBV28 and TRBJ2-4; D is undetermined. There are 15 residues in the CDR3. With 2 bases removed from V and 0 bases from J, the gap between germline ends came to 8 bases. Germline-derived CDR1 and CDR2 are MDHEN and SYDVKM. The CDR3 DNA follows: TGTGCCAGCAGTTTACAGGCATTAGCCAAAAACATTCAGTACTTC. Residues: CASSLQALAKNIQYF.

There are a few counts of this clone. The CDR3 nucleotides are TGCGCCAGCAGCTCGGGGGGACAGGGTTGGTCTGGCTACACCTTC. Amino acids: CASSSGGQGWSGYTF. This chain links TRBV5-1 with TRBJ1-2, with 9 bases that match TRBD1. This CDR3 spans 15 amino acids. Germline V gene lookup returns CDR1 SGHRS and CDR2 YFSETQ. Trimming removed 3 bases from V and 7 bases from J; junction bases left unmatched: 10.

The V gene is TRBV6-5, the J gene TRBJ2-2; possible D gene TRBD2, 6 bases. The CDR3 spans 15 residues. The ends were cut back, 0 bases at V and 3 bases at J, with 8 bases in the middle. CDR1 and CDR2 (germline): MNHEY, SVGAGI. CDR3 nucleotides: TGTGCCAGCAGTTACTCGACGGGGGACACCGGGGAGCTGTTTTTT. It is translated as CASSYSTGDTGELFF.

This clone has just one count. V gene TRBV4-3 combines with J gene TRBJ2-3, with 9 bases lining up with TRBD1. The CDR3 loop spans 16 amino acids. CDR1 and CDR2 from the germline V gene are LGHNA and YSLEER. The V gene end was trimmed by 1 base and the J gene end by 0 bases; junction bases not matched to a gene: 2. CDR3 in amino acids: CASSQGTGVSTDTQYF. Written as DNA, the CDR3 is TGCGCCAGCAGCCAAGGGACAGGGGTTAGCACAGATACGCAGTATTTT.

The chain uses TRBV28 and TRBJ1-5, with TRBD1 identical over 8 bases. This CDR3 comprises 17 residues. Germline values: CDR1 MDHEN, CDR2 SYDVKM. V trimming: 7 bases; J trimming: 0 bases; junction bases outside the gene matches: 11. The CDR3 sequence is CASNPSGTGYSNQPQHF. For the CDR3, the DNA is TGTGCCAGCAATCCCTCCGGGACAGGATATAGCAATCAGCCCCAGCATTTT.

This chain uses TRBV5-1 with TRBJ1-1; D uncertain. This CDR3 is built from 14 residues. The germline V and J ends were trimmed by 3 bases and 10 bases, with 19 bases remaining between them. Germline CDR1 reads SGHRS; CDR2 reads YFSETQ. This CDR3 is CASSSYQALGPAFF. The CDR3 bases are TGCGCCAGCAGCTCATACCAGGCCCTCGGCCCAGCTTTCTTT.

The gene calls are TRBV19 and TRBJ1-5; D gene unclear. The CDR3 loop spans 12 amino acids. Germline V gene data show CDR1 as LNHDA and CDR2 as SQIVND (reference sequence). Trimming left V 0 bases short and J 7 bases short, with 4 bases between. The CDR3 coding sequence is TGTGCCAGTAGTATAGACTTACAGCCCCAGCATTTT. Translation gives CASSIDLQPQHF.

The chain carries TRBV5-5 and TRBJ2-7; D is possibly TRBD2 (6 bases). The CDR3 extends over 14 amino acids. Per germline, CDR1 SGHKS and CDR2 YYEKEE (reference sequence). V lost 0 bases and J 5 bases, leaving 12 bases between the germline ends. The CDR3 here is CASSLDWGVDEQYF. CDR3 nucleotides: TGTGCCAGCAGCTTGGATTGGGGGGTCGACGAGCAGTACTTC.

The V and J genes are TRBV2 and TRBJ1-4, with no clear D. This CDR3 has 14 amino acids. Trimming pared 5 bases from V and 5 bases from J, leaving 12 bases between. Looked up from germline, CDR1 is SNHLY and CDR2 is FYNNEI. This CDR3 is CASSLTDSNEKLFF. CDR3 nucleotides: TGTGCCAGCAGTCTTACAGATTCAAATGAAAAACTGTTTTTT.

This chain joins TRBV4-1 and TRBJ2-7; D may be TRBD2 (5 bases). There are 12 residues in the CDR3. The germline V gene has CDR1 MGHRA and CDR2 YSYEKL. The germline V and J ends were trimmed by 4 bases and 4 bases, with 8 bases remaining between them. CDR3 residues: CASSPDWYEQYF. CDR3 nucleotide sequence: TGCGCCAGCAGCCCGGACTGGTACGAGCAGTACTTC.

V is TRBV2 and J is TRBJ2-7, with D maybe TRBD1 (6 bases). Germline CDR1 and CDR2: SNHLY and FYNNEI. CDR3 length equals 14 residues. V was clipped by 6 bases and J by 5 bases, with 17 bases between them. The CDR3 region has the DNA TGTGCCAGCAGGCGGACAGCGTGGCTCCACGAGCAGTACTTC. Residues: CASRRTAWLHEQYF.

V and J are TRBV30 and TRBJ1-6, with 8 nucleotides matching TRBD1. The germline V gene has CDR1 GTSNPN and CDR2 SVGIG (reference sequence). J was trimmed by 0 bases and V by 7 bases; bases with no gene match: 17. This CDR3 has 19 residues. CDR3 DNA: TGTGCCTACCGGAGTAAACAGGGGGGAATGAGCTCCTATAATTCACCCCTCCACTTT. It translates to CAYRSKQGGMSSYNSPLHF.